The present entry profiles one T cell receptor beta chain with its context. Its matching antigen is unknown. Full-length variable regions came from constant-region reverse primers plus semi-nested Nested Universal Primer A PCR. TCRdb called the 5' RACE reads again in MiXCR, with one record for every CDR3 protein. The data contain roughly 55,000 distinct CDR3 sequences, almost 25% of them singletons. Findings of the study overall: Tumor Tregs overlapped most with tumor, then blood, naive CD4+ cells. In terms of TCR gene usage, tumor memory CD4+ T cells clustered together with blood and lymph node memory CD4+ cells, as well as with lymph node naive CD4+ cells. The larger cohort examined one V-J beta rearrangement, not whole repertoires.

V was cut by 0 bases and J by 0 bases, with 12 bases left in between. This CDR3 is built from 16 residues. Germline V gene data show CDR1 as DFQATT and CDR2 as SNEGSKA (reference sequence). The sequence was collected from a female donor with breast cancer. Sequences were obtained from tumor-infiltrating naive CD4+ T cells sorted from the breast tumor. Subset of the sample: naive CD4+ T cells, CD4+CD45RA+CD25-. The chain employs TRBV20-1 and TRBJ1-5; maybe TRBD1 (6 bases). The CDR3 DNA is TGCAGTGCTAGAGATTTTAGGGGGAATAGCAATCAGCCCCAGCATTTT. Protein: CSARDFRGNSNQPQHF.